What follows are 23 T cell receptor beta chains derived from one specimen sequenced in a study of shared clonotypes between healthy human individuals. The method was immunoSEQ multiplex PCR; TCRdb's version includes in-frame clones alone and lacks a portion of them. The table includes about half a million clones, more than 75% detected once. Sequences were obtained from PBMCs. The source is a woman in her thirties or forties in good health. Some clones in this sample may be carry-over from other donors' samples.

The chain joins TRBV7-9 to TRBJ1-4; D may be TRBD1 (5 bases). Between the trimmed V and J ends, which lost 5 bases and 7 bases, there was a span of 14 bases. This CDR3 is built from 14 residues. Germline V gives CDR1 SEHNR, CDR2 FQNEAQ (reference sequence). The CDR3 region has the DNA TGTGCCAGCAGCACCGGGACGGCGGGTGAAAAACTGTTTTTT. It yields the protein CASSTGTAGEKLFF.

The chain combines TRBV29-1 with TRBJ2-7; 8 bases fit TRBD2. Germline trimming cut 1 base from V and 5 bases from J; bases unmatched to any gene: 10. This CDR3 contains 15 residues. Germline V CDR1 and CDR2: SQVTM, ANQGSEA. CDR3 DNA: TGCAGCGTTGAAGGAACCACGAGCGGGAGAAACGAGCAGTACTTC. This translates into CSVEGTTSGRNEQYF.

This clone was counted ten times or more. Within the sample, other DNA sequences also encode this same CDR3. The chain uses TRBV30 and TRBJ1-5; perhaps TRBD1 as D (5 bases). This CDR3 has 15 amino acids. Germline V CDR1 and CDR2: GTSNPN, SVGIG (reference sequence). V lost 0 bases, J lost 4 bases, and 13 bases lay in between. CDR3 coding DNA: TGTGCCTGGAGTGTAAGGGGCGGGTTTAATCAGCCCCAGCATTTT. Amino acids: CAWSVRGGFNQPQHF.

This clone was observed many times. This chain connects TRBV5-1 to TRBJ2-1; D gene unclear. CDR3 length equals 15 residues. Deletions cut 4 bases from V and 7 bases from J, with 18 bases between. Looked up from germline, CDR1 is SGHRS and CDR2 is YFSETQ. DNA for the CDR3: TGCGCCAGCAGCCTAGTCCCTGGCGCTGGGAATGAGCAGTTCTTC. This codes for CASSLVPGAGNEQFF.

This clone was picked up one time. The chain uses TRBV27 and TRBJ1-1; D uncertain. Germline V lookup: CDR1 MNHEY, CDR2 SMNVEV (reference sequence). The CDR3 is 15 amino acids. V was pared by 6 bases and J by 0 bases, with 14 bases between. CDR3: CASRPKGFMNTEAFF. CDR3 nucleotide sequence: TGTGCCAGCAGGCCCAAGGGTTTCATGAACACTGAAGCTTTCTTT.

V is TRBV7-2 and J is TRBJ2-6; D uncertain. Germline CDR1 reads SGHTA; CDR2 reads FQGNSA. The CDR3 consists of 14 residues. The DNA of the CDR3 is TGTGCTTCCTCCTCGTCAACCGGGGCCAACGTCCTGACTTTC. It specifies CASSSSTGANVLTF.

This clone was found a few times. This chain uses TRBV5-4 with TRBJ2-3; 7 bases fit TRBD2. Germline V gene lookup returns CDR1 SGHNT and CDR2 YYREEE (reference sequence). The CDR3 has 18 amino acids. V was pared by 0 bases and J by 2 bases, with 12 bases of the junction left unmatched. The CDR3 sequence is CASSLGGGGREHTDTQYF. The CDR3 nucleotides are TGTGCCAGCAGCTTGGGAGGTGGCGGGAGAGAACACACAGATACGCAGTATTTT.

This chain joins TRBV28 and TRBJ1-2; TRBD1 aligns across 7 bases. The CDR3 has 13 amino acids. Germline V gives CDR1 MDHEN, CDR2 SYDVKM. Losses at the gene ends were 6 bases for V and 4 bases for J; bases not matched to a gene: 5. The CDR3: CASRQGSRYGYTF. The CDR3 bases are TGTGCCAGCAGACAGGGGTCTCGCTATGGCTACACCTTC.

V is TRBV7-2 and J is TRBJ2-3; no clear D. CDR1 and CDR2 (germline): SGHTA, FQGNSA. The CDR3 has 13 residues. The V end was cut by 5 bases, the J end by 4 bases, with 10 bases between. Here the CDR3 DNA reads TGTGCCAGCAGCCCAGACTTACCAGATACGCAGTATTTT. Protein product: CASSPDLPDTQYF.

This chain uses TRBV15 with TRBJ2-7; D is perhaps TRBD2 (5 bases). The length of the CDR3 is 13 residues. V dropped 4 bases and J dropped 4 bases, with 11 bases sitting between them. Germline CDR1 LNHNV, CDR2 YYDKDF (reference sequence). DNA of the CDR3: TGTGCCACCAGCACCGGGATCCAGTACGAGCAGTACTTC. Amino acids: CATSTGIQYEQYF.

The chain links TRBV6-4 to TRBJ2-1; TRBD2 matches 9 bases. The trim removed 9 bases at V and 1 base at J, leaving 7 bases unmatched. The CDR3 sequence is 15 residues long. CDR1 and CDR2 from the germline V gene are MRHNA and SNTAGT. CDR3 sequence (DNA): TGTGCCAGTGCGCGGGGGGGAGAATCCTACAATGAGCAGTTCTTC. Amino acids: CASARGGESYNEQFF.

The chain combines TRBV5-1 with TRBJ2-3, with TRBD1 matching over 10 bases. This CDR3 is 16 amino acids long. In germline, CDR1 is SGHRS, CDR2 YFSETQ. J gave up 0 bases and V 9 bases, and 10 bases lay outside the gene matches. The CDR3 coding sequence is TGCGCCACAACTAAAGGACAGGGGGTTAGCACAGATACGCAGTATTTT. This gives the protein CATTKGQGVSTDTQYF. Variable domain in full (rest from reference TRBV5-1 and TRBJ2-3): KAGVTQTPRYLIKTRGQQVTLSCSPISGHRSVSWYQQTPGQGLQFLFEYFSETQRNKGNFPGRFSGRQFSNSRSEMNVSTLELGDSALYLCATTKGQGVSTDTQYFGPGTRLTVL.

The rearrangement uses TRBV4-3 and TRBJ2-1, with D tentatively TRBD2 (7 bases). CDR3 length equals 16 residues. Germline CDR1 is LGHNA and CDR2 is YSLEER. Trimming took off 0 bases at V and 5 bases at J, with 14 bases between the two ends. The CDR3 spells CASSQDMREGDNEQFF. The CDR3 nucleotides read TGCGCCAGCAGCCAAGATATGAGGGAGGGGGACAATGAGCAGTTCTTC.

The chain joins TRBV28 to TRBJ2-5; the D is unclear. Trimming stripped 5 bases from V and 1 base from J, with 17 bases between. The CDR3 is 16 amino acids. Germline V lookup: CDR1 MDHEN, CDR2 SYDVKM. This chain's CDR3 is CASSPWLGSLQETQYF. The DNA of the CDR3 is TGTGCCAGCAGTCCCTGGTTAGGGTCCCTCCAAGAGACCCAGTACTTC.

The chain links TRBV5-6 to TRBJ1-4; the D is unclear. CDR1 and CDR2 from the germline V gene are SGHDT and YYEEEE. The CDR3 has 17 residues. Trimming cost V 3 bases and J 0 bases, with 15 bases left between them. The DNA of the CDR3 is TGTGCCAGCAGCTCACCCAAGGGAGGGTCAACTAATGAAAAACTGTTTTTT. Amino acid sequence: CASSSPKGGSTNEKLFF.

The chain links TRBV30 to TRBJ2-4, with no clear D. Germline-derived CDR1 and CDR2 are GTSNPN and SVGIG (reference sequence). Trimming cost V 4 bases and J 4 bases, with 11 bases left between them. The CDR3 covers 13 residues. The CDR3 sequence: CAWNTARKNIQYF. DNA of the CDR3: TGTGCCTGGAACACTGCGAGGAAAAACATTCAGTACTTC.

This chain links TRBV29-1 with TRBJ1-2; D gene unclear. Trimming took off 1 base at V and 4 bases at J, with 10 bases between the two ends. Germline loops: CDR1 SQVTM, CDR2 ANQGSEA. The CDR3 extends over 13 amino acids. The CDR3 region is CSVEVGRIYGYTF. The CDR3 nucleotides read TGCAGCGTTGAAGTTGGGAGGATCTATGGCTACACCTTC.

This clone appeared once. The J gene is TRBJ2-3, the V gene TRBV10-2; D may be TRBD2 (6 bases). Looked up from germline, CDR1 is WSHSY and CDR2 is SAAADI. There are 13 residues in the CDR3. The germline V and J ends were trimmed by 4 bases and 5 bases, with 10 bases remaining between them. CDR3 protein: CASSGGGRDTQYF. Here the CDR3 DNA reads TGCGCCAGCAGTGGGGGAGGTAGAGATACGCAGTATTTT.

V usage is TRBV7-9 and J usage is TRBJ2-3; 8 bases map to TRBD2. The CDR3 runs 15 residues. CDR1 is SEHNR, CDR2 FQNEAQ, per germline (reference sequence). With 5 bases clipped from V and 2 bases from J, the junction kept 6 bases outside the gene matches. The CDR3 region is CASSGGGGPTDTQYF. The DNA of the CDR3 is TGTGCCAGCAGCGGAGGCGGGGGGCCCACAGATACGCAGTATTTT.

The J gene is TRBJ2-7, the V gene TRBV7-2, with 8 bases aligning to TRBD2. The CDR3 length is 14 residues. The germline V gene has CDR1 SGHTA and CDR2 FQGNSA. The trim removed 0 bases at V and 6 bases at J, leaving 4 bases unmatched. The CDR3 spells CASSLASGTSEQYF. The CDR3 DNA reads TGTGCCAGCAGCTTAGCTAGCGGGACCTCCGAGCAGTACTTC.

The genes are TRBV4-1 and TRBJ2-1; a weak D match, TRBD2 (6 bases). Germline V gene data show CDR1 as MGHRA and CDR2 as YSYEKL. The CDR3 loop spans 12 amino acids. The V end was cut by 3 bases, the J end by 10 bases, with 10 bases between. In DNA, the CDR3 is TGCGCCAGCAGCCACCCCCGGGGGGAGCAGTTCTTC. It encodes CASSHPRGEQFF.

V and J are TRBV5-4 and TRBJ1-3, with D possibly TRBD1 on 5 matching bases. This CDR3 contains 17 residues. V lost 3 bases, J lost 0 bases, and 16 bases lay in between. From germline, CDR1 is SGHNT and CDR2 YYREEE (reference sequence). In nucleotides, the CDR3 is TGTGCCAGCAGCTCGAAACAGGCCGGCCGCTCTGGAAACACCATATATTTT. This codes for CASSSKQAGRSGNTIYF. The complete variable domain, with remaining parts taken from reference TRBV5-4 and TRBJ1-3, reads ETGVTQSPTHLIKTRGQQVTLRCSSQSGHNTVSWYQQALGQGPQFIFQYYREEENGRGNFPPRFSGLQFPNYSSELNVNALELDDSALYLCASSSKQAGRSGNTIYFGEGSWLTVV.

The V and J genes are TRBV5-4 and TRBJ2-1; D may be TRBD2 (6 bases). V was trimmed by 0 bases and J by 7 bases, leaving 14 bases between them. The CDR3 covers 15 residues. CDR1 and CDR2 (germline): SGHNT, YYREEE (reference sequence). CDR3 bases: TGTGCCAGCAGCTTGGACTCCCTAGCGCCTAATGAGCAGTTCTTC. It translates to CASSLDSLAPNEQFF.